These T cell receptor beta chains were read from a single sample in a study of CD8 T cells in Susac syndrome. TCRdb passed the immunoSEQ multiplex PCR reads through MiXCR, listing each CDR3 protein once. The table has about 400,000 distinct CDR3 sequences, more than 70% seen once. The sequenced sample consisted of CD8+ T cells from PBMCs. The receptors shown here come from a human donor with multiple sclerosis. The CDR3 runs from the conserved cysteine through the conserved F or W. The D gene is left open where the match is weak. Some rows mark clone size as missing; the rest say once, few, many or name a class of expanded clone.

>-|-|TRBV27|TRBJ2-7
TGTGCCAGCAGTTTATACCAGGGTTCCATCGAGCAGTACTTC
CASSLYQGSIEQYF
>-|-|TRBV4-1|TRBJ1-2
TGCGCCAGCAGCCAAGGAGTGGGGCAGGCGATCTTTTATGGCTACACCTTC
CASSQGVGQAIFYGYTF
>TRBD1|few|TRBV27|TRBJ2-2
TGTGCCAGCAGTTTATGGGCAGGGGGTGTCACCGGGGAGCTGTTTTTT
CASSLWAGGVTGELFF
>-|once|TRBV15|TRBJ1-3
TGTGCCACCAGCAGAGTGTCTGGAAACACCATATATTTT
CATSRVSGNTIYF
>-|-|TRBV6-5|TRBJ1-5
TGTGCCAGCAGTTATCAGACGTCTGGTCAGCCCCAGCATTTT
CASSYQTSGQPQHF
>-|once|TRBV2|TRBJ2-2
TGTGCCACCCAGCAATGGGGGGCCGCGAACACCGGGGAGCTGTTTTTT
CATQQWGAANTGELFF
>-|few|TRBV29-1|TRBJ2-7
TGCAGCGTCCGGGGTGGGGGACGGCCCTACGAGCAGTACTTC
CSVRGGGRPYEQYF
>-|-|TRBV30|TRBJ1-5
TGTGCCTGGAGTCTGGTGGTGCGCAATCAGCCCCAGCATTTT
CAWSLVVRNQPQHF
>TRBD2|-|TRBV11-3|TRBJ2-3
TGTGCCAGCAGCGATCCGACTAGCGGGATGTCGGCGGATACGCAGTATTTT
CASSDPTSGMSADTQYF
>TRBD2|-|TRBV7-9|TRBJ2-3
TGTGCCAGCAGCACAGGGGCAAGGACTAGCGACACAGATACGCAGTATTTT
CASSTGARTSDTDTQYF
>TRBD1|-|TRBV27|TRBJ2-1
TGTGCCAGCAGTTGGGCGACAGGGGGTGGAAATGAGCAGTTCTTC
CASSWATGGGNEQFF
>-|few|TRBV6-5|TRBJ1-2
TGTGCCAGCAGTTACAACAGGGACCACTTCAACTATGGCTACACCTTC
CASSYNRDHFNYGYTF
>TRBD2|-|TRBV28|TRBJ2-5
TGTGCCAGCATACATAGCGGGATTCTCCAAGAGACCCAGTACTTC
CASIHSGILQETQYF
>TRBD1|-|TRBV9|TRBJ1-6
TGTGCCAGCAGCGTAGGGGGGCCAGGGGGTTGGTCACCCCTCCACTTT
CASSVGGPGGWSPLHF
>-|-|TRBV28|TRBJ2-3
TGTGCCAGCAGTGCCGACAGCCCGGACGCAGATACGCAGTATTTT
CASSADSPDADTQYF
>-|-|TRBV27|TRBJ1-5
TGTGCCAGCAGTAGGGGGATTAGCAATCAGCCCCAGCATTTT
CASSRGISNQPQHF
>-|once|TRBV7-6|TRBJ2-7
TGTGCCAGCAGCTTAGATTTTCTGGGTACATTCCACGAGCAGTACTTC
CASSLDFLGTFHEQYF
>-|-|TRBV5-6|TRBJ1-6
TGTGCCAGCAGCTTAGGAGGTGTTAATTCACCCCTCCACTTT
CASSLGGVNSPLHF
>-|-|TRBV5-1|TRBJ2-7
TGCGCCAGCAGCTTGCTTGGATCCAACGAGCAGTACTTC
CASSLLGSNEQYF
>-|-|TRBV6-4|TRBJ2-2
TGTGCCAGCAGTGATAACAGCTTGGTCACCGGGGAGCTGTTTTTT
CASSDNSLVTGELFF
>TRBD2|once|TRBV6-6|TRBJ2-1
TGTGCCAGCACGGGGGGTATACACAATGAGCAGTTCTTC
CASTGGIHNEQFF
>TRBD1|-|TRBV4-2|TRBJ2-3
TGTGCCAGCAGCCAAATCCAGGGGGCGGCAGATACGCAGTATTTT
CASSQIQGAADTQYF
>-|-|TRBV10-3|TRBJ2-7
TGTGCCATCAGTGAGTCGATCGGATCTTCCTACGAGCAGTACTTC
CAISESIGSSYEQYF
>TRBD1|few|TRBV3-1|TRBJ2-7
TGTGCCAGCAGTCAGGGACAGGCCTACGAGCAGTACTTC
CASSQGQAYEQYF
>-|-|TRBV20-1|TRBJ2-7
TGCAGTGCTATGGGAATGGGAGCGGGCGTTTACGAGCAGTACTTC
CSAMGMGAGVYEQYF
>-|-|TRBV27|TRBJ1-4
TGTGCCAGCAAGGACAGACCTAATGAAAAACTGTTTTTT
CASKDRPNEKLFF
>TRBD1|once|TRBV7-8|TRBJ2-7
TGTGCCAGCAGACCGGACAGGGAGGTCGGCTACGAGCAGTACTTC
CASRPDREVGYEQYF
>-|few|TRBV6-1|TRBJ2-2
TGTGCCAGCAGTGGAGCAGGGACGAACACCGGGGAGCTGTTTTTT
CASSGAGTNTGELFF
>-|-|TRBV10-3|TRBJ2-1
TGTGCCATCAGTGAGTTACGACAAGACTACAATGAGCAGTTCTTC
CAISELRQDYNEQFF
>TRBD1|-|TRBV12-5|TRBJ1-1
TGTGCTAGTCAGGGGGTTGTAACGAACACTGAAGCTTTCTTT
CASQGVVTNTEAFF
>TRBD2|-|TRBV4-1|TRBJ2-5
TGCGCCAGCAGCCAGTCCCTAGCGGGATACCAGGAGACCCAGTACTTC
CASSQSLAGYQETQYF
>-|-|TRBV6-1|TRBJ2-7
TGTGCCAGCAGCCCACATGAGCTTTACGAGCAGTACTTC
CASSPHELYEQYF
>-|-|TRBV27|TRBJ1-2
TGTGCCAGCAGTTTATCCATAGGGGCCCACTATGGCTACACCTTC
CASSLSIGAHYGYTF
>-|-|TRBV27|TRBJ2-7
TGTGCCAGCAGTTTAGATGGACGGCACTACGAGCAGTACTTC
CASSLDGRHYEQYF
>-|-|TRBV27|TRBJ1-6
TGTGCCAGCAGTTGGGATCGGATGTCACCCCTCCACTTT
CASSWDRMSPLHF
>-|-|TRBV6-5|TRBJ1-2
TGTGCCAGCAGGCAACCCGACGGTCGCTTTGGTGGCTACACCTTC
CASRQPDGRFGGYTF
>TRBD1|-|TRBV3-1|TRBJ2-3
TGTGCCAGCAGCCCTGAGGGGGCAGGGGTGGCAGATACGCAGTATTTT
CASSPEGAGVADTQYF
>TRBD2|-|TRBV9|TRBJ2-3
TGTGCCAGCAGCGTACTGACGGGAGGGCCAACAGATACGCAGTATTTT
CASSVLTGGPTDTQYF
>-|once|TRBV5-5|TRBJ1-1
TGTGCCAGCAGCCCCTCTTGGGGCACTGAAGCTTTCTTT
CASSPSWGTEAFF
>-|-|TRBV5-4|TRBJ2-7
TGTGCCAGCAGCTTGGGTCTAGCGTGGGGCTCCTACGAGCAGTACTTC
CASSLGLAWGSYEQYF
>-|-|TRBV2|TRBJ2-3
TGTGCCAGCAGCGCTTATCAACTGGGGCAGTATTTT
CASSAYQLGQYF
>-|-|TRBV10-3|TRBJ1-1
TGTGCCATCACGCGGGGGATGAACACTGAAGCTTTCTTT
CAITRGMNTEAFF
>-|-|TRBV4-1|TRBJ1-2
TGCGCCAGCAGCCAAGCCTGGGACACACTTGCTTATGGCTACACCTTC
CASSQAWDTLAYGYTF
>-|-|TRBV28|TRBJ2-1
TGTGCCAGCAGTCTACTTGGGACCTACAATGAGCAGTTCTTC
CASSLLGTYNEQFF
>-|-|TRBV28|TRBJ2-2
TGTGCCAGCAGCCCCCACGCTGGTCCCAGCGGGGAGCTGTTTTTT
CASSPHAGPSGELFF
>TRBD1|-|TRBV5-1|TRBJ1-2
TGCGCCAGCAGCTGGAATCCGGGACAGGAAGCTAATGGCTACACCTTC
CASSWNPGQEANGYTF
>TRBD2|-|TRBV6-6|TRBJ2-7
TGTGCCAGCAGTTACAGAGAGGGAGGGACCCACGAGCAGTACTTC
CASSYREGGTHEQYF
>-|-|TRBV20-1|TRBJ2-1
TGCAGTGCCAGAGGAGTTACAAACAATGAGCAGTTCTTC
CSARGVTNNEQFF
>-|-|TRBV29-1|TRBJ2-2
TGCAGCGTTGAGGGTAGCGGATCGAACACCGGGGAGCTGTTTTTT
CSVEGSGSNTGELFF
>-|-|TRBV12-3/TRBV12-4|TRBJ2-3
TGTGCCAGCAGTTTGGCCTTTCCAGATACGCAGTATTTT
CASSLAFPDTQYF
>-|-|TRBV28|TRBJ2-7
TGTGCCAGCAGCTGGGACACCCCTATGGGTGAGCAGTACTTC
CASSWDTPMGEQYF
>TRBD1|-|TRBV4-1|TRBJ2-7
TGCGCCAGCAGCCAAGAAGTCGGACAGGCCAGCTCCTACGAGCAGTACTTC
CASSQEVGQASSYEQYF
>-|-|TRBV6-6|TRBJ2-7
TGTGCCAGCAGCCTACTCTCCTTAACAGGGTACGAGCAGTACTTC
CASSLLSLTGYEQYF
>TRBD2|-|TRBV10-3|TRBJ2-7
TGTGCCATCAGTGGACTAGCGACCGTCTACGAGCAGTACTTC
CAISGLATVYEQYF
>-|-|TRBV6-5|TRBJ1-3
TGTGCCAGCCCTGATATGTTCCGAGGAAACACCATATATTTT
CASPDMFRGNTIYF